One and the same sample provided the 29 T cell receptor beta chains below, sequenced in a study of post-analysis software for immune sequencing data. Unique molecular identifiers tagged the TCR beta cDNA libraries. One entry per CDR3 protein results from TCRdb running MiXCR on the PCR reads. The top ten clones hold around 0.56% of a sample with over 700,000 distinct CDR3 sequences, approximately 30% of them seen once. Antigen specificity for these receptors is unknown. Whole-study findings and limits: Five TRBV segments, including TRBV5-6, TRBV5-1 and TRBV20-1, were more frequent in patients than controls.

Source material: blood. These receptors all stem from a girl between 5 and 17 years old with multiple sclerosis.

This clonotype was detected a few times. The chain couples TRBV2 to TRBJ2-5; TRBD1 might be the D (5 bases). The CDR3 has 9 amino acids. CDR1 SNHLY and CDR2 FYNNEI come from the germline V gene. With 8 bases removed from V and 13 bases from J, the gap between germline ends came to 11 bases. The CDR3 sequence is CASPPGPYF. The DNA of the CDR3 is TGTGCCAGCCCTCCAGGGCCGTACTTC.

The genes are TRBV28 and TRBJ1-5, with D unresolved. Germline lookup yields CDR1 MDHEN and CDR2 SYDVKM. This CDR3 has 12 residues. V was cut by 5 bases and J by 11 bases, with 13 bases left in between. In DNA form, the CDR3 reads TGTGCCAGCAGTGACCCCACTTTTTCCCAGCATTTT. It yields the protein CASSDPTFSQHF.

The chain joins TRBV20-1 to TRBJ2-7; 8 positions match TRBD1. There are 14 residues in the CDR3. With 6 bases clipped from V and 5 bases from J, the junction kept 12 bases outside the gene matches. Germline assignment: CDR1 DFQATT and CDR2 SNEGSKA (reference sequence). CDR3 protein: CSADPGQDLNEQYF. The CDR3, as DNA: TGCAGTGCCGACCCGGGACAGGACTTGAACGAGCAGTACTTC.

The chain is built from TRBV6-5 and TRBJ1-6, with no clear D. The CDR3 is made up of 13 amino acids. V dropped 3 bases and J dropped 9 bases, with 9 bases sitting between them. Germline loops: CDR1 MNHEY, CDR2 SVGAGI. CDR3 DNA sequence: TGTGCCAGCAGTTATGGGAGACTTTCACCCCTCCACTTT. Its translation: CASSYGRLSPLHF.

The chain carries TRBV20-1 and TRBJ2-3; TRBD1 aligns across 8 bases. Germline CDR1 and CDR2: DFQATT and SNEGSKA (reference sequence). V trimming: 3 bases; J trimming: 2 bases; junction bases outside the gene matches: 10. The CDR3 has 16 residues. The CDR3 spells CSARTDRGGDTDTQYF. CDR3 sequence (DNA): TGCAGTGCTAGGACCGACAGGGGTGGAGACACAGATACGCAGTATTTT.

The chain uses TRBV14 and TRBJ2-3, with D perhaps given as TRBD1 or TRBD2 (5 bases each). Trimming shortened V by 6 bases and J by 0 bases, and 13 bases separated the two germline ends. In germline, CDR1 is SGHDN, CDR2 FVKESK. This CDR3 is 15 amino acids long. CDR3 nucleotide sequence: TGTGCCAGCAGGAGAGGGACGGATAGCACAGATACGCAGTATTTT. It encodes CASRRGTDSTDTQYF.

The V gene is TRBV29-1, the J gene TRBJ2-3; the D is unclear. This CDR3 region has 16 residues. V was shortened by 3 bases and J by 0 bases, with 16 bases between the two germline ends. Germline V gene sequence: CDR1 SQVTM, CDR2 ANQGSEA. The CDR3 nucleotides read TGCAGCGTTGACTGGGCAATGGACCCCAGCACAGATACGCAGTATTTT. It translates to CSVDWAMDPSTDTQYF.

This clonotype was seen once. This may come from a read error, since a much larger clone is one base off. The CDR3 does not close with the conserved phenylalanine or tryptophan, likely indicating a read error. The chain carries TRBV10-3 and TRBJ2-5; a possible D gene is TRBD1 (5 bases). V was cut by 4 bases and J by 5 bases, with 14 bases left in between. This CDR3 is 14 amino acids long. Germline assignment: CDR1 ENHRY and CDR2 SYGVKD. The CDR3 region is CAISGAQDVETQYV. The CDR3 nucleotides are TGTGCCATCAGTGGGGCACAGGACGTGGAGACCCAGTACGTC.

The J gene is TRBJ2-3, the V gene TRBV29-1; 7 positions agree with TRBD1. V lost 2 bases, J lost 5 bases, and 4 bases stayed unmatched. CDR1 and CDR2 (germline): SQVTM, ANQGSEA. The CDR3 consists of 13 residues. CDR3 in DNA: TGCAGCGTTGAACGACAGGGATTAGATACGCAGTATTTT. As protein: CSVERQGLDTQYF.

This clonotype has at least ten counts. V gene TRBV29-1 combines with J gene TRBJ2-1; 9 bases line up with TRBD1. V lost 7 bases and J lost 9; bases outside the gene matches: 16. The germline gives CDR1 SQVTM, CDR2 ANQGSEA. CDR3 length: 15 amino acids. The DNA of the CDR3 is TGCAGCGCTACCGGGACAGGGATGGACAGGGGTGAGCAGTTCTTC. Protein: CSATGTGMDRGEQFF.

In its sample, this clonotype was seen once. The chain carries TRBV7-6 and TRBJ2-1, with D perhaps matching TRBD2 (5 bases). The ends were cut back, 3 bases at V and 9 bases at J, with 24 bases in the middle. The CDR3 runs 17 residues. Germline loops: CDR1 SGHVS, CDR2 FNYEAQ. CDR3 nucleotides: TGTGCCAGCAGCTTGGAGGTAGCTTCGACTTTCTCGCGTGAGCAGTTCTTC. Its translation: CASSLEVASTFSREQFF.

The chain has TRBV10-2 and TRBJ2-5; 9 nucleotides agree with TRBD2. CDR1 and CDR2 (germline): WSHSY, SAAADI. The V gene end was trimmed by 2 bases and the J gene end by 5 bases; junction bases not matched to a gene: 9. The CDR3 spans 16 residues. The CDR3 DNA sequence: TGCGCCAGCAGTGAGCCCGGGACTAGCAGGAGGGAGACCCAGTACTTC. Its translation is CASSEPGTSRRETQYF.

This clonotype came up a few times. CDR3 region: CASSYPGTSGSLYNEQFF. The CDR3 DNA reads as TGTGCCAGCAGCTACCCCGGGACTAGCGGAAGCCTATACAATGAGCAGTTCTTC. The chain links TRBV5-4 to TRBJ2-1, with 11 nucleotides matching TRBD2. The CDR3 runs to 18 residues. The germline V gene has CDR1 SGHNT and CDR2 YYREEE (reference sequence). V dropped 3 bases and J dropped 4; count of bases not matched to a gene: 12.

This clonotype was picked up a small number of times. The chain couples TRBV20-1 to TRBJ1-5; 7 bases are a match to TRBD1. CDR3 length: 16 residues. Trimming at V came to 0 bases and at J to 2 bases, leaving 7 bases not matched to a gene. CDR1 is DFQATT, CDR2 SNEGSKA, per germline (reference sequence). The CDR3 DNA sequence: TGCAGTGCTAGAGAGTGGACAGGTGAGCGCAATCAGCCCCAGCATTTT. As protein: CSAREWTGERNQPQHF.

The chain recombines TRBV29-1 with TRBJ1-1; D may be TRBD1 (6 bases). This CDR3 is 14 amino acids long. V was cut by 5 bases and J by 5 bases, with 18 bases left in between. Germline CDR1 and CDR2: SQVTM and ANQGSEA. Here the CDR3 DNA reads TGCAGCGTTACCCACCTCGGGGGGCCAACTGAAGCTTTCTTT. Its translation: CSVTHLGGPTEAFF.

In regard to this clonotype: This sequence may be a read error, since a much larger clone differs from it by one base. The chain is built from TRBV28 and TRBJ1-5, with a possible D match to TRBD1 (5 bases). The CDR3 length is 14 residues. Germline V gene lookup returns CDR1 MDHEN and CDR2 SYDVKM. The CDR3 protein is CASSLDSSNQPRHF. The CDR3 DNA reads as TGTGCCAGCAGTTTAGACAGTAGCAATCAGCCCCGGCATTTT.

There are many counts of this clonotype. CDR3 in DNA: TGTGCCAGCAGCGTAGCGAACGGTGGATACGAGCAGTACTTC. Translated: CASSVANGGYEQYF. This chain joins TRBV9 and TRBJ2-7; the D is unclear. The CDR3 is made up of 14 amino acids. CDR1 SGDLS and CDR2 YYNGEE come from the germline V gene. Trimming took off 0 bases at V and 4 bases at J, with 11 bases between the two ends.

The chain links TRBV5-1 to TRBJ2-1; perhaps TRBD2 as D (6 bases). Trimming cost V 3 bases and J 0 bases, with 19 bases left between them. Germline V lookup: CDR1 SGHRS, CDR2 YFSETQ. The CDR3 runs 18 residues. The CDR3 protein is CASSWGLRAGRSYNEQFF. The CDR3 region has the DNA TGCGCCAGCAGCTGGGGACTCCGAGCGGGCCGCTCCTACAATGAGCAGTTCTTC.

The chain employs TRBV5-1 and TRBJ2-3; TRBD2 might be the D (6 bases). The CDR3 has 13 amino acids. Deletions cut 3 bases from V and 7 bases from J, with 12 bases between. Germline assignment: CDR1 SGHRS and CDR2 YFSETQ. The CDR3 nucleotides read TGCGCCAGCAGCTCTCAGGCGGGGAATACGCAGTATTTT. It specifies CASSSQAGNTQYF.

The gene calls are TRBV29-1 and TRBJ2-2, with a weak D call TRBD1 (6 bases). The CDR3 totals 14 residues. The V and J ends lost 6 bases and 3 bases respectively, with 14 bases between them. Germline CDR1 is SQVTM and CDR2 is ANQGSEA. CDR3 amino acids: CSVPDGTYTGELFF. The CDR3 bases are TGCAGCGTACCCGATGGGACATACACCGGGGAGCTGTTTTTT.

This clonotype was seen only a few times. This chain links TRBV5-6 with TRBJ1-1; TRBD1 is a possible D gene (5 bases). The germline gives CDR1 SGHDT, CDR2 YYEEEE. The CDR3 covers 14 residues. Trimming stripped 5 bases from V and 1 base from J, with 12 bases between. The DNA for the CDR3 is TGTGCCAGCAGTTATCGGGGACCGAACACTGAAGCTTTCTTT. This gives the protein CASSYRGPNTEAFF.

The gene calls are TRBV10-3 and TRBJ2-5, with 9 bases identical to TRBD2. The CDR3 spans 15 residues. CDR1 is ENHRY and CDR2 is SYGVKD in the germline V gene. Germline trimming cut 1 base from V and 5 bases from J; bases unmatched to any gene: 5. This CDR3 reads CAISELGTSWETQYF. CDR3 nucleotides: TGTGCCATCAGTGAGTTAGGGACTAGCTGGGAGACCCAGTACTTC.

In its sample, this clonotype was seen a few times. The V and J genes are TRBV5-4 and TRBJ2-7; 10 bases fit TRBD2. Unmatched junction bases numbered 6, after V lost 0 bases and J lost 3 bases. The germline gives CDR1 SGHNT, CDR2 YYREEE (reference sequence). The CDR3 has 16 residues. The DNA of the CDR3 is TGTGCCAGCAGCTTGGGAAAAGCTAGCGGGAGCTACGAGCAGTACTTC. This translates into CASSLGKASGSYEQYF.

A note on this clonotype: The junction does not match germline at one end; this may be a read error. The chain joins TRBV7-2 to TRBJ1-6; D is ambiguous. CDR3 length: 14 amino acids. Germline V gives CDR1 SGHTA, CDR2 FQGNSA. The DNA of the CDR3 is TGTGCCAGCAGCTTAGGGCTGTATAATTCACTCCTCCACTTT. Translating it yields CASSLGLYNSLLHF.

The sample holds a few counts of this clonotype. This chain connects TRBV12-3 or TRBV12-4 to TRBJ1-1; D gene ambiguous. CDR3 length: 12 amino acids. V lost 7 bases to trimming and J lost 3 bases, with 9 bases between them. Here the CDR3 DNA reads TGTGCCAGCACCCTGATGGACACTGAAGCTTTCTTT. Amino acids: CASTLMDTEAFF.

This clonotype was seen a few times. The chain combines TRBV29-1 with TRBJ2-3; 7 bases agree with TRBD1. Trimming took 3 bases from V and 3 from J; bases not matched to a gene: 3. This CDR3 contains 13 residues. The germline V gene encodes CDR1 SQVTM and CDR2 ANQGSEA. The CDR3: CSVDKGATDTQYF. For the CDR3, the DNA is TGCAGCGTTGATAAGGGGGCAACAGATACGCAGTATTTT.

This clonotype was counted many times. The V call is TRBV20-1, the J call TRBJ2-7; tentative D call: TRBD1 (6 bases). CDR3 size: 11 residues. The V gene's germline CDR1 is DFQATT and CDR2 SNEGSKA (reference sequence). Trimming removed 6 bases at V and 6 bases at J, with 12 bases between. This chain's CDR3 is CSAGARVEQYF. Here the CDR3 DNA reads TGCAGTGCGGGGGCTAGGGTCGAGCAGTACTTC.

This clonotype was observed a single time. The chain combines TRBV2 with TRBJ2-5, with 10 bases fitting TRBD1. Trimming at V came to 4 bases and at J to 7 bases, leaving 12 bases not matched to a gene. The CDR3 runs 16 residues. In germline, CDR1 is SNHLY, CDR2 FYNNEI. CDR3 in DNA: TGTGCCAGCAGTGGAGAGCTGGGACAGGGGAAAGGGACCCAGTACTTC. Its translation: CASSGELGQGKGTQYF.

This clonotype has only a few counts. CDR3: CASRDSPPGAFF. DNA of the CDR3: TGTGCCAGCAGAGACTCCCCCCCCGGAGCTTTCTTT. The chain combines TRBV6-1 with TRBJ1-1; no reliable D call. V lost 6 bases, J lost 10 bases, and 15 bases lay in between. CDR3 size: 12 residues. The germline gives CDR1 MNHNS, CDR2 SASEGT.